This T cell receptor beta chain derives from a study of T-cell reconstitution after alpha-beta-depleted transplantation in children. Study-wide findings and caveats: Expanded clones from the graft, numbering several hundred, reportedly supplied alpha-beta T cells about two months after transplant.

This clonotype was detected many times. The antigen is unknown. In germline, CDR1 is MGHRA, CDR2 YSYEKL. This CDR3 has 15 amino acids. The V and J ends lost 11 bases and 3 bases, in that order; junction bases with no gene match: 13. Preparation of the TCRbeta library was carried out with unique molecular identifiers. Each CDR3 protein gets one entry after TCRdb re-called the PCR reads with MiXCR. The table records about a million distinct CDR3 sequences, 25% to 35% of them present only once. The sample in question was PBMCs, mostly from graft donor cells, obtained 360 days after TCRalphabeta/CD19-depleted stem cell transplant. The receptor was derived from a boy younger than two who had a stem cell transplant for SCID, so the T cells may come from the graft donor. This rearrangement joins TRBV4-1 to TRBJ2-3; TRBD2 matches at 8 bases. In nucleotides, the CDR3 is TGCGCCTCGTCCCGGATAGCGGGGCCAACAGATACGCAGTATTTT. Translated: CASSRIAGPTDTQYF.